This paragraph reports one T cell receptor (beta chain). The length of the CDR3 is 12 residues. Germline CDR1 reads SQVTM; CDR2 reads ANQGSEA. Trimming cost V 6 bases and J 7 bases, with 16 bases left between them. TCRdb independently ran MiXCR on the 5' RACE reads; one entry per CDR3 protein. This table has roughly 8,600 distinct CDR3 sequences, 52% appearing once. Sequenced sample: memory CD4+ T cells sorted from a lymph node. Subset noted: memory CD4+ T cells, CD4+CD45RO+CD25-. This clonotype was sampled from a female donor with breast cancer. This chain links TRBV29-1 with TRBJ2-7, with D perhaps TRBD1 (5 bases). The CDR3 region is CSVGRDLGEQYF. The CDR3 bases are TGCAGCGTGGGCAGGGATCTCGGGGAGCAGTACTTC.